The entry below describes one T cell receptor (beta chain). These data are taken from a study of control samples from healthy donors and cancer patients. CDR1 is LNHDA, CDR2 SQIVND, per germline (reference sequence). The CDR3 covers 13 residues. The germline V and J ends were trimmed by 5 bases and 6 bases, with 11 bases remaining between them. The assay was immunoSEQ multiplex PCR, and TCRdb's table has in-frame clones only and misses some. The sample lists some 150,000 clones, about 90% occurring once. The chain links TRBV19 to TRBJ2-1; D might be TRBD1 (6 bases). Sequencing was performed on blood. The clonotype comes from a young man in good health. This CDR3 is CASSPQGFNEQFF. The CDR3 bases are TGTGCCAGTAGTCCACAGGGATTCAATGAGCAGTTCTTC.